Sequencing of this T cell receptor (beta chain) was carried out in a study of cytomegalovirus exposure and HLA in healthy donors. Whole-study results and caveats: Rare TCR sequences dominated, though some public TCRs recurred in many donors.

CDR3 length: 13 amino acids. The germline V gene has CDR1 WNHNN and CDR2 SYGVQD (reference sequence). Losses at the gene ends were 4 bases for V and 0 bases for J; bases not matched to a gene: 0. This clone has just a few counts. The antigen is undetermined. Generated by immunoSEQ multiplex PCR, the TCRdb table keeps only in-frame clones and is missing some. The sample lists about 220,000 clones; about nine tenths were seen once. This chain uses TRBV10-1 with TRBJ2-7; 7 nucleotides line up with TRBD2. The source of this sequence is a woman aged 18-29 years in good health and CMV-seronegative. The sequenced sample was PBMCs. CDR3 in DNA: TGCGCCAGCAGTGCTAGCGGCTCCTACGAGCAGTACTTC. Translated, it gives CASSASGSYEQYF.